Given below is one TCR beta chain in context. No antigen is known for it. J gave up 5 bases and V 1 base, and 6 bases lay outside the gene matches. The germline V gene has CDR1 LGHDT and CDR2 YNNKEL (reference sequence). This CDR3 has 16 residues. This sample stems from a study of T cells in Graves' hyperthyroidism and ophthalmopathy. TCR beta CDR3 regions were amplified from RNA. The study used the HTBI primer set for a first-round RT-PCR of the TCR CDR3. TCRdb re-derived calls from the multiplex PCR reads in MiXCR, one entry per CDR3 protein. The sample contains some 270,000 distinct CDR3 sequences, over 20% of which appear only once. The cohort's ophthalmopathy patients, a group with duration under 3 months, had a Clinical Activity Score of at least 3 and a NOSPECS grade of at least 4. Uncontrolled infection, other autoimmune disease, pregnancy or lactation led to exclusion. Overall study results and limits: The model made its ophthalmopathy prediction, and onset followed a median approximately 7 months later. Most thyroid clonotypes expanded above 0.001 appeared in blood too.

This chain uses TRBV3-1 with TRBJ2-5; 11 nucleotides agree with TRBD2. What was sequenced was blood. The origin of this receptor is a woman in her thirties or forties with Graves' ophthalmopathy. CDR3 amino acids: CASSQVIAGGGETQYF. In nucleotides, the CDR3 is TGTGCCAGCAGCCAAGTCATAGCGGGGGGGGGTGAGACCCAGTACTTC.